A selection of T cell receptor beta chains follows, all from one sample in a study of blood T cell repertoires in COVID-19. The protocol was immunoSEQ multiplex PCR, while the TCRdb copy is restricted to in-frame clones and leaves out a portion. This table holds 250,000 or so clones, 70% to 90% found once. Sequenced input: peripheral blood. These receptors all stem from a woman between 40 and 55 years old who had recovered from COVID-19. Both conserved end residues are part of each CDR3. The D gene is left open where the match is weak. Size is stated for part of the rows, as once, few or many counts, or as a class when the clone is expanded.

v_call	d_call	clone_size	j_call	cdr3_aa	cdr3_nt
TRBV19	TRBD2	.	TRBJ2-1	CASTVAGAGYNEQFF	TGTGCCAGTACTGTAGCGGGGGCGGGGTACAATGAGCAGTTCTTC
TRBV3-1/TRBV3-2	.	.	TRBJ2-7	CASSPGETYEQYF	TGTGCCAGCAGCCCCGGGGAGACCTACGAGCAGTACTTC
TRBV27	TRBD1	.	TRBJ1-5	CASSPRTGNSNQPQHF	TGTGCCAGCAGTCCCCGGACAGGGAATAGCAATCAGCCCCAGCATTTT
TRBV6-4	TRBD1	once	TRBJ1-5	CASSDSGTVNQPQHF	TGTGCCAGCAGTGACTCGGGGACAGTCAATCAGCCCCAGCATTTT
TRBV7-2	.	.	TRBJ2-4	CASSEGQINIQYF	TGTGCCAGCAGCGAGGGCCAGATAAACATTCAGTACTTC
TRBV6-2/TRBV6-3	.	.	TRBJ1-5	CASSPDRSYGNQPQHF	TGTGCCAGCAGCCCCGACAGGAGCTATGGGAATCAGCCCCAGCATTTT
TRBV10-3	TRBD2	.	TRBJ2-1	CAISEGVSGGNEQFF	TGTGCCATCAGTGAGGGGGTCAGCGGGGGCAATGAGCAGTTCTTC
TRBV6-2/TRBV6-3	.	.	TRBJ2-7	CASSYGGTYEQYF	TGTGCCAGCAGTTATGGCGGAACCTACGAGCAGTACTTC
TRBV7-8	.	.	TRBJ2-2	CASSLVTGGGGELFF	TGTGCCAGCAGCTTAGTAACAGGGGGGGGCGGGGAGCTGTTTTTT
TRBV15	TRBD1	.	TRBJ1-6	CATSRDRTGTGYSPLHF	TGTGCCACCAGCAGAGACCGCACCGGGACAGGGTATTCACCCCTCCACTTT
TRBV6-5	TRBD2	once	TRBJ2-2	CASRTGGVAGELFF	TGTGCCAGCAGGACGGGGGGAGTGGCCGGGGAGCTGTTTTTT
TRBV5-1	TRBD1	.	TRBJ1-2	CASNPDRGNYGYTF	TGCGCCAGCAACCCCGACAGGGGGAACTATGGCTACACCTTC
TRBV12-3/TRBV12-4	.	.	TRBJ1-1	CASSSRTEAFF	TGTGCCAGCAGTTCCAGGACTGAAGCTTTCTTT
TRBV30	TRBD1	.	TRBJ1-3	CAWSKGTVGNTIYF	TGTGCCTGGAGCAAGGGGACAGTTGGAAACACCATATATTTT
TRBV30	.	.	TRBJ1-3	CAWSVGRSGNTIYF	TGTGCCTGGAGTGTTGGGCGCTCTGGAAACACCATATATTTT
TRBV5-4	TRBD1	few	TRBJ1-1	CASSGTGQGDTEAFF	TGTGCCAGCAGCGGAACCGGACAGGGGGATACTGAAGCTTTCTTT
TRBV9	.	.	TRBJ2-1	CASSPPPGSYNEQFF	TGTGCCAGCAGCCCCCCCCCGGGCTCCTACAATGAGCAGTTCTTC
TRBV4-2	TRBD1	.	TRBJ2-1	CASSQDRDRLQFF	TGTGCCAGCAGCCAAGATCGGGACAGATTACAGTTCTTC
TRBV13	TRBD1	.	TRBJ2-1	CASSLGQGGHNEQFF	TGTGCCAGCAGCCTGGGACAGGGGGGGCACAATGAGCAGTTCTTC
TRBV6-5	.	.	TRBJ1-5	CASNVRQSSNQPQHF	TGTGCCAGCAACGTACGACAGAGTAGCAATCAGCCCCAGCATTTT
TRBV28	TRBD2	few	TRBJ2-1	CASTFWGRAGNEQFF	TGTGCCAGCACCTTCTGGGGGAGGGCCGGAAATGAGCAGTTCTTC
TRBV7-2	.	few	TRBJ2-7	CASTLSPTGTPGYEQYF	TGTGCCAGCACCTTGTCTCCCACCGGGACTCCCGGCTACGAGCAGTACTTC
TRBV3-1/TRBV3-2	.	few	TRBJ2-1	CASSQGTFGEQFF	TGTGCCAGCAGCCAGGGGACATTTGGTGAGCAGTTCTTC
TRBV6-5	.	.	TRBJ2-2	CASSYGGRNTGELFF	TGTGCCAGCAGTTACGGGGGCAGGAACACCGGGGAGCTGTTTTTT
TRBV30	.	.	TRBJ2-7	CAWSVGQGLGEQYF	TGTGCCTGGAGTGTGGGGCAGGGGCTAGGCGAGCAGTACTTC